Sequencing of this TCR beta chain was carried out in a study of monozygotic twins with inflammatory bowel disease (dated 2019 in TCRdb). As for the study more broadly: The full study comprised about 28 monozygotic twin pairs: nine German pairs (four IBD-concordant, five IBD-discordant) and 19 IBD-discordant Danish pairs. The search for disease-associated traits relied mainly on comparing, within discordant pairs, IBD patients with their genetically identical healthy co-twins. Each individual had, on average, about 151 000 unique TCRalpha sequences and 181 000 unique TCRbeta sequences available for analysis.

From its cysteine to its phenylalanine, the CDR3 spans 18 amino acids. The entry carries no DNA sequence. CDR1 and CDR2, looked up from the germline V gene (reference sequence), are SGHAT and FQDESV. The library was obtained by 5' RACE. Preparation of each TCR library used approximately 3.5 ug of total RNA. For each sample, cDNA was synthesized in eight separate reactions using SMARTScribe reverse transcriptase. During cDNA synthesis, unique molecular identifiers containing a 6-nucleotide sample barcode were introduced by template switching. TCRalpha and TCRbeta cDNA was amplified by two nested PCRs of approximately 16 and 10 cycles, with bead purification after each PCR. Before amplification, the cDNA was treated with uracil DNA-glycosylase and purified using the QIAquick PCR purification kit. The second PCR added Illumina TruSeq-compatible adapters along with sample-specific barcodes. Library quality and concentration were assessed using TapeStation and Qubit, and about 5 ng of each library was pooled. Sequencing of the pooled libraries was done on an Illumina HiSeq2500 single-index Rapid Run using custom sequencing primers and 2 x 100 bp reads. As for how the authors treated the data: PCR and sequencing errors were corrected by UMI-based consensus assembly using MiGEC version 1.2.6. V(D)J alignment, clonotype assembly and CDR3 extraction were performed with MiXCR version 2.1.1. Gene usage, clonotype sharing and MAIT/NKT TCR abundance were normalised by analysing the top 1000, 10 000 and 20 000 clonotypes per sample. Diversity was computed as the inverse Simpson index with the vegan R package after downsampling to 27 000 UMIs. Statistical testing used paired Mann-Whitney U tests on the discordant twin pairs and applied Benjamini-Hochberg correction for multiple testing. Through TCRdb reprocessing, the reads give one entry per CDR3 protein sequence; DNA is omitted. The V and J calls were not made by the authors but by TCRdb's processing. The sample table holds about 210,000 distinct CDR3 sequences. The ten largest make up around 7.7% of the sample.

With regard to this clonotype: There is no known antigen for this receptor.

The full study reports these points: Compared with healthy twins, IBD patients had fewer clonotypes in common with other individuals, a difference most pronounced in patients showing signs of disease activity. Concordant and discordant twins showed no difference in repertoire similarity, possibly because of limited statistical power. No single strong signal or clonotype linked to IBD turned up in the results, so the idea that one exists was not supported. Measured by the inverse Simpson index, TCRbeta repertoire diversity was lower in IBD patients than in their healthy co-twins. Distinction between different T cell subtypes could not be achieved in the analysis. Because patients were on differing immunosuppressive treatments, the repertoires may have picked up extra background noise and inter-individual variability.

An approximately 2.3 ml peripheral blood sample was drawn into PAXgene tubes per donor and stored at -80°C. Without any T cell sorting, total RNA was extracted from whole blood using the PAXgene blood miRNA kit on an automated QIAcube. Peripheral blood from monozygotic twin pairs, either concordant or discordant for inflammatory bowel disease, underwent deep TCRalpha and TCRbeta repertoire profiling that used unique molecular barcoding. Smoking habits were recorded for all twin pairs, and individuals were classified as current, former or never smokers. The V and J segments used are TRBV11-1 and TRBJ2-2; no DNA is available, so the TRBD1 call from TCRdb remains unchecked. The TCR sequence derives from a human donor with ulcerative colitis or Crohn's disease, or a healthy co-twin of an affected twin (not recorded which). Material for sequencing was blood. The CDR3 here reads CASSFLIGAEANTGELFF.